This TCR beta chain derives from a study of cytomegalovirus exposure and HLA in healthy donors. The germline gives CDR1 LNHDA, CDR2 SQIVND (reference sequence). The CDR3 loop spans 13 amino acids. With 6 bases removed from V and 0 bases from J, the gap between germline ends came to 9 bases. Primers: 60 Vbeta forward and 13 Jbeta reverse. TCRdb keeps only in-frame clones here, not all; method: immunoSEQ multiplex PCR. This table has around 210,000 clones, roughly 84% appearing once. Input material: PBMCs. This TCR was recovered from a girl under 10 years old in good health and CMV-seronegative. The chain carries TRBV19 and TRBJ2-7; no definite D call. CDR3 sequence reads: CASSEQSSYEQYF. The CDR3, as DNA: TGTGCCAGTAGCGAACAGAGCTCCTACGAGCAGTACTTC.